This T cell receptor (beta chain) was profiled in a study of T cell responses to AZD1222 COVID-19 vaccine. As for the study in general: Second-dose timings of about 4 or about 12 weeks were pooled. Study-wide points: The study found Spike-specific TCR breadth and depth rose after two AZD1222 doses.

To note about this clone: Its target is not known.

TCRdb keeps only in-frame clones here, not all; method: immunoSEQ multiplex PCR. The repertoire holds approximately 170,000 clones, with approximately 93% as singletons. The CDR3 is 14 amino acids. Trimming cost V 0 bases and J 0 bases, with 6 bases left between them. Germline V lookup: CDR1 SGHRS, CDR2 YFSETQ. This receptor was taken from an adult in good health. The specimen was peripheral blood, collected on day 0 of AZD1222 vaccination. The V call is TRBV5-1, the J call TRBJ1-1; D is uncertain. The CDR3 region has the DNA TGCGCCAGCAGCTTGGACGGATTGAACACTGAAGCTTTCTTT. It codes for CASSLDGLNTEAFF.